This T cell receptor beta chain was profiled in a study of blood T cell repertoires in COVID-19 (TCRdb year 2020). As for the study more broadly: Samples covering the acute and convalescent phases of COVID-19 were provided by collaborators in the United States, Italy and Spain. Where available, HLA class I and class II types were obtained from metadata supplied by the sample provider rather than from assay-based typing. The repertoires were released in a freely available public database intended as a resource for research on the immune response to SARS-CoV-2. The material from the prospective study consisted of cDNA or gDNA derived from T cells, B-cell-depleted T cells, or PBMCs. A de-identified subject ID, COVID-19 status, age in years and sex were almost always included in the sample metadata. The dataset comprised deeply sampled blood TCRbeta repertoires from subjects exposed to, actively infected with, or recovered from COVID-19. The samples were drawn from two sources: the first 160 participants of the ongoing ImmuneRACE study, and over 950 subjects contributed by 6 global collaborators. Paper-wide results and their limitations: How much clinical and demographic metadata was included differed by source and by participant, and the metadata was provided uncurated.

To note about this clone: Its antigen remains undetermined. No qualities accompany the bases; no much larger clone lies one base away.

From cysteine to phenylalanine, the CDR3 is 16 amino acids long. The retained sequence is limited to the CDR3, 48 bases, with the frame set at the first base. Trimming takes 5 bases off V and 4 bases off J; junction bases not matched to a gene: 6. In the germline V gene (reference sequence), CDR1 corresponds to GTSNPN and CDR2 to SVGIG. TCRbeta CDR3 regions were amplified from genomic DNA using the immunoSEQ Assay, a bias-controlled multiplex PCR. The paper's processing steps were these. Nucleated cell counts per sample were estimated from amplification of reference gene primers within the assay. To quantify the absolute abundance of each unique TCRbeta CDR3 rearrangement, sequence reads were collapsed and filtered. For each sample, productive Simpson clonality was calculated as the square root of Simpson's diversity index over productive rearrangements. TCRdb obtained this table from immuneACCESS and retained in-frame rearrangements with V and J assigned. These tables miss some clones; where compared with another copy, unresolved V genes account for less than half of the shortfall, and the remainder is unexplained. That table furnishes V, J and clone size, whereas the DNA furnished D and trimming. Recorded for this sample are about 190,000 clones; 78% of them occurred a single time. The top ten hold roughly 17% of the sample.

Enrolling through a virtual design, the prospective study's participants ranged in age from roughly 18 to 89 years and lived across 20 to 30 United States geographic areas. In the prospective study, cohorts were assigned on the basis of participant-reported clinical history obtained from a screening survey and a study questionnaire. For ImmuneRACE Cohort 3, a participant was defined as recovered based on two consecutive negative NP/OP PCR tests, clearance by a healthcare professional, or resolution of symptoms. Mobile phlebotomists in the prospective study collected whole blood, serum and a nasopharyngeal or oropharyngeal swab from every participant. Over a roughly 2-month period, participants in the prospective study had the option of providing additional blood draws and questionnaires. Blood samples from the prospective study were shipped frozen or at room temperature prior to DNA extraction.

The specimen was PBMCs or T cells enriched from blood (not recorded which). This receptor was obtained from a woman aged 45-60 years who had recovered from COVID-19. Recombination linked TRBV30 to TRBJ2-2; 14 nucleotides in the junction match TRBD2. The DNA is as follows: TGTGCCTGGGGGGGGACTAGCGGGAGTGTCACCGGGGAGCTGTTTTTT. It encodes CAWGGTSGSVTGELFF.